The entry that follows covers one T cell receptor beta chain sequence. Its antigen is not known. The V gene lost 8 bases and the J gene lost 8 bases, with 16 bases spanning the gap. CDR1 and CDR2 from the germline V gene are SQVTM and ANQGSEA. CDR3 length: 12 amino acids. Only in-frame clones appear in the TCRdb table, and some are missing; sequencing was by immunoSEQ multiplex PCR. The table has some 27,000 clones, around 90% seen once. This sample is part of a study of lymphopenia after photon versus proton radiotherapy. Findings and limits, study-wide: Better survival with proton therapy was suggested as possible, not demonstrated. In patients who died, overall survival fell as post-nadir TCR diversity dropped more. Post-nadir diversity loss with photons came from oligoclonal expansion, particularly CD8+ Temra cells.

The clonotype comes from a man aged 50-60 years with gastric cancer. Sequences were derived from peripheral blood, sampled from a patient treated with photon-based radiotherapy. This chain links TRBV29-1 with TRBJ2-1; D not certain. CDR3 in amino acids: CSPSALGDEQFF. CDR3 bases: TGCAGCCCCTCCGCCCTTGGTGATGAGCAGTTCTTC.